This T cell receptor beta chain was found in a study of beta chain features in type 1 diabetes. In the study overall: Comparable age, gender and cell yields were observed in patients relative to healthy donors.

Every bit of the isolated RNA underwent reverse transcription, so sequencing read expressed TCRB transcripts. Repertoires were generated with immunoSEQ multiplex PCR, while TCRdb's copy carries only in-frame clones and drops some. This sample has 300,000 to 350,000 clones, with around an eighth found just once. Whole-study results and caveats: Significant though moderate, a shortening of TCRB CDR3s appeared in all four CD4+ subsets of Type 1 diabetes patients.

On this clone itself: Its matching antigen is unknown.

The CDR3 is 11 residues long. Looked up from germline, CDR1 is DFQATT and CDR2 is SNEGSKA (reference sequence). Trimming cost V 4 bases and J 5 bases, with 6 bases left between them. Sequencing was performed on naive CD4+ T cells from blood. The sequence came from a woman aged 18-29 years with type 1 diabetes. The chain has TRBV20-1 and TRBJ2-1; D remains unclear. CDR3 residues: CSAIVDNEQFF. The CDR3 nucleotides read TGCAGTGCTATTGTCGACAATGAGCAGTTCTTC.